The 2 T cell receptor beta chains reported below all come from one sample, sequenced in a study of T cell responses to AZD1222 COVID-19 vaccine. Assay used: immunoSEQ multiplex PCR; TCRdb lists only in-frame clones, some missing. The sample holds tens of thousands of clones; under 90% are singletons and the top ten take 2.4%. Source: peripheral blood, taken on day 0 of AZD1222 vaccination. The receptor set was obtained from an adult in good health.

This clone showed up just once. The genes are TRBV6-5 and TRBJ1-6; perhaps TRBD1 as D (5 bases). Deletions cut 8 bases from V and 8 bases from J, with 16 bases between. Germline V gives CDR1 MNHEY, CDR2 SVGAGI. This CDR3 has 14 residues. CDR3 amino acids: CASSTGPLHSPLHF. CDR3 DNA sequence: TGTGCCAGCTCCACGGGGCCGTTGCATTCACCCCTCCACTTT.

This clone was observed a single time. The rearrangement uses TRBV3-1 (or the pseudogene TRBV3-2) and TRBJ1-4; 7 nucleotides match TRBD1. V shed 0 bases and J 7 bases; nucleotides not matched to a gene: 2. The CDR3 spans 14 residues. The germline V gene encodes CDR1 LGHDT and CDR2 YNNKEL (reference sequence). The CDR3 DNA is TGTGCCAGCAGCCAAGAGTACAGGGGTGAAAAACTGTTTTTT. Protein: CASSQEYRGEKLFF.